These 8 T cell receptor beta chains came from one sample sequenced in a study of breast tumors, draining lymph nodes, adjacent tissues listed by TCRdb under 2016. The axillary draining lymph nodes of breast cancer patients were the source of the lymph node samples. Library method: multiplex PCR. Reads for this sample came from an Illumina HiSeq 2000. The public reads were reanalyzed by TCRdb: fastp trimming at Q25, MiXCR alignment, in-frame beta chains only. Entries that share a CDR3 protein sequence are merged under the most common genes and DNA. The sample profile shows approximately 200,000 distinct CDR3 sequences; roughly 31% of them were found once. Over 4% of the sample belongs to the ten largest clones. The sequencing sample was made of axillary lymph node tissue. The receptor set was obtained from a female donor with breast cancer. Some clones in this sample may be carry-over from other donors' samples.

The sample holds many counts of this clonotype. This chain uses TRBV5-1 with TRBJ2-3; 13 nucleotides agree with TRBD2. V shed 4 bases and J 6 bases; nucleotides not matched to a gene: 8. The CDR3 is 16 amino acids. Looked up from germline, CDR1 is SGHRS and CDR2 is YFSETQ. The DNA of the CDR3 is TGCGCCAGCAGCCTCCCAGGACTAGCGGGGGCTGATACGCAGTATTTT. This encodes CASSLPGLAGADTQYF.

Ten or more counts support this clonotype. The chain has TRBV30 and TRBJ2-2; 7 bases fit TRBD1. Germline CDR1 reads GTSNPN; CDR2 reads SVGIG (reference sequence). The trim removed 3 bases at V and 1 base at J, leaving 5 bases unmatched. The length of the CDR3 is 15 residues. CDR3: CAWRGTVLNTGELFF. The DNA of the CDR3 is TGTGCCTGGAGGGGGACAGTCCTGAACACCGGGGAGCTGTTTTTT.

In its sample, this clonotype was seen many times. The chain couples TRBV4-1 to TRBJ2-7; 12 nucleotides match TRBD2. The ends lost 10 bases at V and 4 bases at J; junction bases unmatched: 5. The CDR3 has 13 amino acids. The germline gives CDR1 MGHRA, CDR2 YSYEKL. The CDR3 sequence: CATSTSGGYEQYF. DNA for the CDR3: TGCGCCACCTCCACTAGCGGGGGGTACGAGCAGTACTTC.

This clonotype was seen a handful of times. A much larger clone differs by one base, so this may be a read error. The gene calls are TRBV11-2 and TRBJ2-2; D is possibly TRBD1 or TRBD2 (5 bases each). This CDR3 is 12 amino acids long. Germline loops: CDR1 SGHAT, CDR2 FQNNGV. The CDR3 region is CASSFQTGALFF. CDR3 sequence (DNA): TGTGCCAGCAGCTTCCAGACCGGGGCGCTGTTTTTT. Using reference TRBV11-2 and TRBJ2-2 for the parts outside the CDR3, the full variable domain is EAGVAQSPRYKIIEKRQSVAFWCNPISGHATLYWYQQILGQGPKLLIQFQNNGVVDDSQLPKDRFSAERLKGVDSTLKIQPAKLEDSAVYLCASSFQTGALFFGEGSRLTVL.

This chain joins TRBV7-6 and TRBJ2-5; D assignment may be TRBD1 or TRBD2 (9 bases each). This CDR3 is built from 18 residues. V was shortened by 5 bases and J by 2 bases, with 24 bases between the two germline ends. Germline V gene lookup returns CDR1 SGHVS and CDR2 FNYEAQ. In DNA form, the CDR3 reads TGTGCCAGCAGCCCAGTCGGGACAGGGCTAGCGGGACAAGAGACCCAGTACTTC. It yields the protein CASSPVGTGLAGQETQYF.

The gene calls are TRBV5-6 and TRBJ2-6, with TRBD1 matching 8 bases. This CDR3 region has 19 residues. Unmatched junction bases numbered 10, after V lost 0 bases and J lost 2 bases. Germline values: CDR1 SGHDT, CDR2 YYEEEE. This CDR3 reads CASSLEYRTGRPGANVLTF. The CDR3 DNA reads TGTGCCAGCAGCTTGGAGTATCGGACAGGGCGGCCTGGGGCCAACGTCCTGACTTTC.

About this clonotype itself: This may be a read error: a much more frequent sequence differs by one nucleotide. The rearrangement links TRBV30 to TRBJ2-7, with D perhaps being TRBD1 or TRBD2 (6 bases each). The CDR3 sequence is 15 residues long. V lost 1 base and J 7 bases, leaving 20 bases between the germline ends. Per germline, CDR1 GTSNPN and CDR2 SVGIG (reference sequence). In DNA form, the CDR3 reads TGTGCCTGGAGTGAACTCGGAAGGGGGGCGGGTGAGCAGTACTTC. Its protein is CAWSELGRGAGEQYF.

This clonotype was detected ten times or more. This chain connects TRBV7-2 to TRBJ2-7; 8 bases agree with TRBD2. The CDR3 loop spans 17 amino acids. Germline CDR1 SGHTA, CDR2 FQGNSA. After removal of 1 base from V and 2 bases from J, the junction contained 10 bases not matched to a gene. The CDR3 nucleotides are TGTGCCAGCAGCTTAGGGCCCAGCGGGAGAGGGACCTACGAGCAGTACTTC. As protein: CASSLGPSGRGTYEQYF.